The 19 T cell receptor beta chains listed next were all sequenced from one sample in a study of T cells in Graves' hyperthyroidism and ophthalmopathy. Template material for amplifying TCR beta CDR3 regions consisted of RNA transcripts. In the first-round RT-PCR of the TCR CDR3, the HTBI primer set was used. Each CDR3 protein gets one entry after TCRdb re-called the multiplex PCR reads with MiXCR. The profile covers roughly 100,000 distinct CDR3 sequences, with over 45% appearing a single time and about 26% taken by the ten largest. The sample was blood. Receptors were obtained from a middle-aged man with Graves' hyperthyroidism.

This clonotype was counted many times. The V call is TRBV29-1, the J call TRBJ2-3; 7 bases agree with TRBD2. Germline V gene data show CDR1 as SQVTM and CDR2 as ANQGSEA. Unmatched junction bases numbered 13, after V lost 4 bases and J lost 3 bases. This CDR3 is built from 16 residues. The CDR3: CSVAYQLASNTDTQYF. The CDR3 DNA reads TGCAGCGTTGCCTACCAACTAGCGTCGAATACAGATACGCAGTATTTT.

In its sample, this clonotype was seen once. The chain uses TRBV2 and TRBJ2-1; 7 bases map to TRBD2. In germline, CDR1 is SNHLY, CDR2 FYNNEI. This CDR3 spans 15 amino acids. The J segment lost 3 bases and the V segment lost 2 bases, leaving 4 bases of the junction unmatched. The CDR3: CASSEMVAGYNEQFF. The DNA of the CDR3 is TGTGCCAGCAGTGAAATGGTAGCGGGCTACAATGAGCAGTTCTTC.

This clonotype was seen once. In DNA, the CDR3 is TGTGCCAGCATCCACAGGGGGGGAGAGACCCAGTACTTC. Its translation is CASIHRGGETQYF. The chain uses TRBV7-2 and TRBJ2-5; possible D gene TRBD1, 8 bases. Looked up from germline, CDR1 is SGHTA and CDR2 is FQGNSA. V lost 7 bases and J lost 4, with 13 bases in between. The CDR3 is 13 amino acids.

Points on this clonotype: At one of its ends the junction is not consistent with the germline gene, which may arise from a read error. This chain uses TRBV7-9 with TRBJ2-1; D is perhaps TRBD2 (5 bases). The CDR3 is 13 amino acids. CDR1 and CDR2 (germline): SEHNR, FQNEAQ (reference sequence). Here the CDR3 reads CASSPSGRYEQLF. Written as DNA, the CDR3 is TGTGCCAGCAGCCCGTCGGGGAGATACGAGCAGCTCTTC.

This clonotype was detected only once. The junction differs from germline at one of its ends, possibly a read error. The chain joins TRBV2 to TRBJ2-5; D is possibly TRBD1 (5 bases). CDR1 is SNHLY and CDR2 is FYNNEI in the germline V gene. CDR3 size: 14 residues. This chain's CDR3 is CASSGWGLKETRCF. In nucleotides, the CDR3 is TGTGCCAGCAGTGGATGGGGCTTAAAAGAGACCCGGTGCTTC.

The chain combines TRBV7-6 with TRBJ2-1, with TRBD1 matching over 10 bases. V shed 3 bases and J 5 bases; nucleotides not matched to a gene: 4. The CDR3 spans 15 residues. Germline assignment: CDR1 SGHVS and CDR2 FNYEAQ. The CDR3 DNA follows: TGTGCCAGCAGCTTGAGGACAGGGGGGAACAATGAGCAGTTCTTC. It encodes CASSLRTGGNNEQFF.

This clonotype has ten or more counts. The J gene is TRBJ1-1, the V gene TRBV5-1; the match to TRBD1 covers 7 bases. With V trimmed by 5 bases and J by 1 base, 2 bases remained unmatched. The CDR3 runs 13 residues. CDR1 is SGHRS and CDR2 is YFSETQ in the germline V gene. CDR3 loop: CASSDRENTEAFF. CDR3 nucleotides: TGCGCCAGCAGTGACAGGGAGAACACTGAAGCTTTCTTT.

The J gene is TRBJ1-1, the V gene TRBV5-1; tentative D call: TRBD1 (5 bases). CDR1 is SGHRS, CDR2 YFSETQ, per germline. V gave up 4 bases and J gave up 5 bases, with 18 bases separating them. The CDR3 has 15 amino acids. In DNA, the CDR3 is TGCGCCAGCAGCGTGCAAGGGTCAGGGAGAACTGAAGCTTTCTTT. Translating it yields CASSVQGSGRTEAFF. Full variable domain (outside the CDR3, taken from reference TRBV5-1 and TRBJ1-1): KAGVTQTPRYLIKTRGQQVTLSCSPISGHRSVSWYQQTPGQGLQFLFEYFSETQRNKGNFPGRFSGRQFSNSRSEMNVSTLELGDSALYLCASSVQGSGRTEAFFGQGTRLTVV.

This clonotype has a count of ten or more. CDR3 in amino acids: CASSPHSGDTNEKLFF. Written as DNA, the CDR3 is TGTGCCAGCAGCCCTCATTCAGGGGATACTAATGAAAAACTGTTTTTT. The chain joins TRBV11-3 to TRBJ1-4, with D perhaps TRBD1 (6 bases). The germline gives CDR1 SGHNT, CDR2 YENEEA. The V and J ends lost 5 bases and 2 bases respectively, with 15 bases between them. The length of the CDR3 is 16 residues.

On this clonotype itself: One end of the junction does not line up with germline, which may come from a read error. V is TRBV7-2 and J is TRBJ2-1; D is perhaps TRBD1 or TRBD2 (6 bases each). The CDR3 has 15 amino acids. Germline CDR1 SGHTA, CDR2 FQGNSA. Here the CDR3 reads CACSLEGGRYNEQFF. The CDR3, as DNA: TGTGCCTGCAGCTTAGAGGGGGGCCGGTACAATGAGCAGTTCTTC. The variable domain in full, completed from reference TRBV7-2 and TRBJ2-1, reads GAGVSQSPSNKVTEKGKDVELRCDPISGHTALYWYRQSLGQGLEFLIYFQGNSAPDKSGLPSDRFSAERTGGSVSTLTIQRTQQEDSAVYLCACSLEGGRYNEQFFGPGTRLTVL.

Of note for this clonotype: Given a much more abundant clone one base away, this may be a read error. The chain recombines TRBV20-1 with TRBJ2-5; 8 nucleotides agree with TRBD2. The V gene's germline CDR1 is DFQATT and CDR2 SNEGSKA (reference sequence). The CDR3 is made up of 13 amino acids. Written as DNA, the CDR3 is TGCAGTGCTAGGGGGGTTAGCGGGGAGACCCAGCACTTC. This encodes CSARGVSGETQHF.

This sequence joins TRBV20-1 and TRBJ2-5; TRBD1 matches 7 bases. J lost 6 bases, V lost 3 bases, and 4 bases had no gene match. The CDR3 runs to 12 residues. Germline V gene data show CDR1 as DFQATT and CDR2 as SNEGSKA (reference sequence). The CDR3 spells CSARGTEQTQYF. CDR3 DNA: TGCAGTGCTAGGGGGACAGAACAGACCCAGTACTTC.

This clonotype was counted ten times or more. The genes are TRBV12-3 or TRBV12-4 and TRBJ2-1; the match to TRBD1 covers 7 bases. This CDR3 spans 16 amino acids. V was clipped by 4 bases and J by 2 bases; unmatched bases: 8. The CDR3 sequence is CASSSQGTVPYNEQFF. The CDR3 DNA reads as TGTGCCAGCAGTTCCCAGGGGACAGTTCCCTACAATGAGCAGTTCTTC.

This chain uses TRBV20-1 with TRBJ1-6, with D maybe TRBD1 (5 bases). Germline V lookup: CDR1 DFQATT, CDR2 SNEGSKA (reference sequence). V was clipped by 3 bases and J by 6 bases, with 21 bases between them. The CDR3 totals 17 residues. As DNA, the CDR3 is TGCAGTGCTAGGACCCAGATGGGGGGAGGGAGTAATTCACCCCTCCACTTT. Residues: CSARTQMGGGSNSPLHF.

This clonotype turned up a few times. Since a much larger clone is just one base distant, this may be a read error. The CDR3 ends on some other residue instead of the conserved phenylalanine or tryptophan, so this is likely a read error. The V gene is TRBV5-4, the J gene TRBJ1-1, with TRBD1 as a possible D gene (6 bases). CDR1 SGHNT and CDR2 YYREEE come from the germline V gene (reference sequence). Between the trimmed V and J ends, which lost 3 bases and 0 bases, there was a span of 6 bases. The CDR3 runs to 13 residues. The DNA of the CDR3 is TGTGCCAGCAGCTGGACAGTGAACACTGAAGCTTTCTGT. Its translation is CASSWTVNTEAFC.

The chain has TRBV30 and TRBJ2-7; 7 positions agree with TRBD1. V was pared by 4 bases and J by 5 bases, with 2 bases of the junction left unmatched. This CDR3 contains 11 residues. Germline-derived CDR1 and CDR2 are GTSNPN and SVGIG (reference sequence). The CDR3 reads CAWTQGDEQYF. In nucleotides, the CDR3 is TGTGCCTGGACTCAGGGGGACGAGCAGTACTTC.

The V call is TRBV20-1, the J call TRBJ2-3, with D possibly TRBD1 on 6 matching bases. There are 14 residues in the CDR3. CDR1 DFQATT and CDR2 SNEGSKA come from the germline V gene (reference sequence). The ends were cut back, 3 bases at V and 2 bases at J, with 12 bases in the middle. CDR3 residues: CSASGRGNTDTQYF. The CDR3 region has the DNA TGCAGTGCTAGCGGCAGGGGCAACACAGATACGCAGTATTTT.

This clonotype was observed at least ten times. Here the CDR3 reads CASSQPGTGPYEQYF. In nucleotides, the CDR3 is TGTGCCAGCAGCCAACCCGGGACAGGGCCCTACGAGCAGTACTTC. V is TRBV4-2 and J is TRBJ2-7, with 9 bases aligning to TRBD1. V gave up 2 bases and J gave up 2 bases; unmatched junction bases: 4. The CDR3 runs to 15 residues. Germline-derived CDR1 and CDR2 are LGHNA and YNFKEQ.

To note about this clonotype: The junction differs from germline at one of its ends, possibly a read error. The chain recombines TRBV29-1 with TRBJ1-2; no clear D. CDR1 and CDR2 from the germline V gene are SQVTM and ANQGSEA. CDR3 length equals 14 residues. The CDR3 is CRGGMGRDLKGYTF. The CDR3 nucleotides are TGCAGGGGCGGTATGGGCCGAGACTTAAAGGGCTACACTTTC. Complete variable domain (other parts from reference TRBV29-1 and TRBJ1-2): SAVISQKPSRDICQRGTSLTIQCQVDSQVTMMFWYRQQPGQSLTLIATANQGSEATYESGFVIDKFPISRPNLTFSTLTVSNMSPEDSSIYLCRGGMGRDLKGYTFGSGTRLTVV.